The TCR beta chain described here comes from a study of blood T cells in healthy people across ages. Overall study results and limits: For the donors, CMV status was unknown and possibly confounded expanded clonotype changes. Roughly linear declines in TCR beta diversity per million T cells occurred with age.

The CDR3 spans 13 residues. Per germline, CDR1 SNHLY and CDR2 FYNNEI. The V segment lost 8 bases and the J segment 1 base; nucleotides outside the gene matches: 4. Combining a sample-barcoded 5' primer with a J-beta primer mix, a second PCR ran for about 7 to 11 cycles. MiXCR, run by TCRdb on the 5' RACE reads, gives a single entry per CDR3 protein. Of about 1.4 million distinct CDR3 sequences in the sample, 59% are singletons; the top ten hold over 5%. On this clonotype: Its specificity is unknown.

Isolation yielded PBMCs, at least 6 million per sample, in every case. With each sample, at least 5 micrograms of total RNA were extracted. This sequence originates from a man younger than 30 in good health. Material: blood. This chain connects TRBV2 to TRBJ2-7; TRBD1 matches 8 bases. The CDR3, as DNA: TGTGCCAGCCAGGGGGCTAATTCCTACGAGCAGTACTTC. Residues: CASQGANSYEQYF.